This T cell receptor beta chain was obtained from a study of cytomegalovirus exposure and HLA in healthy donors. CDR1 SGHNT and CDR2 YYREEE come from the germline V gene (reference sequence). The CDR3 loop spans 16 amino acids. Trimming shortened V by 0 bases and J by 1 base, and 11 bases separated the two germline ends. 60 Vbeta and 13 Jbeta primers were used in PCR. Method: immunoSEQ multiplex PCR; TCRdb's copy keeps in-frame clones and lacks some. The data show around 130,000 clones, about four fifths seen once. The TCR comes from a middle-aged woman in good health and CMV-seronegative. The sequencing sample was made of PBMCs. This chain connects TRBV5-4 to TRBJ2-1; maybe TRBD2 (5 bases). The CDR3 is CASSLAGSGSYNEQFF. The CDR3, as DNA: TGTGCCAGCAGCTTGGCCGGGTCGGGATCCTACAATGAGCAGTTCTTC.